What follows are 23 T cell receptor beta chains derived from one specimen sequenced in a study of T-cell reconstitution after alpha-beta-depleted transplantation in children listed by TCRdb under 2016. The library was generated by PCR. Sequencing took place on an Illumina HiSeq 2500. To normalize quantification of the TCRbeta repertoire, the TCR libraries were built with molecular barcoding that relied on unique molecular identifiers. TCRdb trimmed public reads at Q25 via fastp, called clones via MiXCR and kept in-frame beta chains. Records with the same CDR3 protein are collapsed into one entry carrying the most frequent genes and DNA. Present in this sample are 200,000 to 250,000 distinct CDR3 sequences, around 9.5% of which were seen just once. The top ten clonotypes cover around 6.2% of the sample. The input for sequencing was PBMCs from the stem cell graft donor, taken from the stem cell graft. The receptors derive from a human donor who donated a stem cell graft to a child with acute lymphoblastic leukemia.

The chain links TRBV4-2 to TRBJ2-5, with TRBD2 matching over 13 bases. CDR1 is LGHNA, CDR2 YNFKEQ, per germline. Unmatched junction bases numbered 7, after V lost 4 bases and J lost 5 bases. The CDR3 length is 16 residues. DNA of the CDR3: TGTGCCAGCAGCCCGAGACTAGCGGGGGGATCGGAGACCCAGTACTTC. Its protein is CASSPRLAGGSETQYF.

This clonotype has a count of ten or more. This chain connects TRBV5-1 to TRBJ2-7; 10 bases fit TRBD1. The ends lost 4 bases at V and 2 bases at J; junction bases unmatched: 3. Germline CDR1 is SGHRS and CDR2 is YFSETQ. CDR3 length equals 14 residues. CDR3 loop: CASSRTGGTYEQYF. CDR3 DNA sequence: TGCGCCAGCAGCCGGACAGGGGGAACCTACGAGCAGTACTTC.

This clonotype was observed many times. The V call is TRBV6-4, the J call TRBJ2-2, with 7 bases fitting TRBD2. CDR3 length: 13 amino acids. V lost 2 bases, J lost 6 bases, and 0 bases stayed unmatched. CDR1 MRHNA and CDR2 SNTAGT come from the germline V gene. CDR3 in DNA: TGTGCCAGCAGTGACGGGGGGGCCGGGGAGCTGTTTTTT. Translated: CASSDGGAGELFF.

This clonotype was observed many times. The chain is built from TRBV20-1 and TRBJ1-3, with 12 bases aligning to TRBD1. The junction had 7 bases not matched to a gene; V was cut back by 0 bases and J by 7 bases. In germline, CDR1 is DFQATT, CDR2 SNEGSKA (reference sequence). The CDR3 contains 16 residues. CDR3 DNA sequence: TGCAGTGCTAGAGATGACCGGGACAGGGGGCTGAACACCATATATTTT. It codes for CSARDDRDRGLNTIYF.

This clonotype was recorded a few times. The chain is built from TRBV27 and TRBJ2-2, with D uncertain. V dropped 3 bases and J dropped 3 bases, with 5 bases sitting between them. CDR1 and CDR2 (germline): MNHEY, SMNVEV (reference sequence). This CDR3 spans 13 amino acids. CDR3 amino acids: CASSFGYTGELFF. CDR3 nucleotide sequence: TGTGCCAGCAGTTTTGGGTACACCGGGGAGCTGTTTTTT.

This clonotype was detected a few times. The chain recombines TRBV7-8 with TRBJ2-1; 12 nucleotides align to TRBD2. V lost 3 bases and J lost 7; bases outside the gene matches: 13. The CDR3 loop spans 18 amino acids. Per the germline V gene, CDR1 is SGHVS and CDR2 is FQNEAQ. In DNA form, the CDR3 reads TGTGCCAGCAGCTTGGATACTCTAGCGGGGGGGCCGGGGAATGAGCAGTTCTTC. Its translation: CASSLDTLAGGPGNEQFF.

This clonotype was recorded a few times. This chain connects TRBV21-1 to TRBJ2-7; the table's D gene call, TRBD2, was not cross checked with the DNA. TRBV21-1 is annotated as a pseudogene. The CDR3 covers 15 residues. Written as DNA, the CDR3 is TGTGCCAGCAGCAGAAAGGGCAGCGAGTCCTACGAGCAGTACTTC. Residues: CASSRKGSESYEQYF.

This clonotype was seen repeatedly, ten times or more. The chain joins TRBV7-2 to TRBJ2-5; 9 bases line up with TRBD2. J was trimmed by 4 bases and V by 0 bases; bases with no gene match: 6. CDR1 and CDR2 (germline): SGHTA, FQGNSA. CDR3 length: 16 amino acids. The CDR3 protein is CASSLAGGGAGETQYF. In nucleotides, the CDR3 is TGTGCCAGCAGCTTAGCGGGCGGGGGGGCTGGAGAGACCCAGTACTTC. Based on the CDR3 plus reference TRBV7-2 and TRBJ2-5, the full variable domain is GAGVSQSPSNKVTEKGKDVELRCDPISGHTALYWYRQSLGQGLEFLIYFQGNSAPDKSGLPSDRFSAERTGGSVSTLTIQRTQQEDSAVYLCASSLAGGGAGETQYFGPGTRLLVL.

This clonotype showed up many times. This sequence joins TRBV11-2 and TRBJ2-1; 12 nucleotides align to TRBD2. The ends lost 3 bases at V and 6 bases at J; junction bases unmatched: 6. There are 16 residues in the CDR3. Germline V gene data show CDR1 as SGHAT and CDR2 as FQNNGV. The chain's CDR3 is CASSLVPGLAGNEQFF. CDR3 coding DNA: TGTGCCAGCAGCTTGGTTCCGGGACTAGCGGGCAATGAGCAGTTCTTC.

The chain couples TRBV4-1 to TRBJ2-3, with D maybe TRBD2 (5 bases). V lost 0 bases to trimming and J lost 5 bases, with 18 bases between them. The CDR3 loop spans 17 amino acids. CDR1 MGHRA and CDR2 YSYEKL come from the germline V gene. Here the CDR3 DNA reads TGCGCCAGCAGCCAAGAAGAGGGAGTGAGGAGTGGAGATACGCAGTATTTT. Translated, it gives CASSQEEGVRSGDTQYF.

This clonotype has more than one count but fewer than ten. CDR3 in DNA: TGCGCCAGCAGCTTGTTAGCGGGGGGCCGAACCCAAGAGACCCAGTACTTC. Translating it yields CASSLLAGGRTQETQYF. This chain links TRBV5-1 with TRBJ2-5; 10 bases are a match to TRBD2. This CDR3 is built from 17 residues. Germline loops: CDR1 SGHRS, CDR2 YFSETQ. The ends lost 1 base at V and 1 base at J; junction bases unmatched: 7.

In its sample, this clonotype was seen many times. This chain joins TRBV10-3 and TRBJ2-5, with 8 bases aligning to TRBD1. Germline CDR1 ENHRY, CDR2 SYGVKD. The CDR3 spans 16 residues. V lost 4 bases, J lost 0 bases, and 7 bases stayed unmatched. CDR3 DNA sequence: TGTGCCATCAGTGGCACTAAGGACAGGGACCAAGAGACCCAGTACTTC. The encoded protein is CAISGTKDRDQETQYF.

This chain joins TRBV18 and TRBJ1-4, with no clear D. The germline V gene encodes CDR1 KGHSH and CDR2 LQKENI. V lost 2 bases to trimming and J lost 5 bases, with 18 bases between them. This CDR3 spans 17 amino acids. The CDR3 DNA reads TGTGCCAGCTCACCAACGGTTGGCTCCGCACAAAATGAAAAACTGTTTTTT. Translating gives CASSPTVGSAQNEKLFF.

Many counts were recorded for this clonotype. The chain joins TRBV12-3 or TRBV12-4 to TRBJ2-3, with unresolved D. The CDR3 has 15 amino acids. V was trimmed by 7 bases and J by 0 bases, leaving 14 bases between them. This CDR3 is CASIPGGISTDTQYF. The CDR3 coding sequence is TGTGCCAGCATTCCGGGCGGTATTAGCACAGATACGCAGTATTTT.

The V call is TRBV5-8, the J call TRBJ2-5; no clear D gene. This CDR3 is 15 amino acids long. The germline CDR1 and CDR2 sequences are SGHTS and YDEGEE. Trimming shortened V by 0 bases and J by 3 bases, and 12 bases separated the two germline ends. The CDR3 reads CASSLGDVTEETQYF. Here the CDR3 DNA reads TGTGCCAGCAGCTTGGGCGATGTCACCGAAGAGACCCAGTACTTC.

This clonotype was found many times. The chain recombines TRBV6-5 with TRBJ1-1, with 12 positions matching TRBD1. Germline assignment: CDR1 MNHEY and CDR2 SVGAGI. This CDR3 comprises 15 residues. V shed 7 bases, J shed 1 base, and the junction held 4 bases outside the gene matches. The DNA for the CDR3 is TGTGCCAGCACCCGGGGACAGGGGGCGAACACTGAAGCTTTCTTT. This sequence encodes CASTRGQGANTEAFF.

This chain connects TRBV5-1 to TRBJ2-3; 10 nucleotides align to TRBD1. Germline values: CDR1 SGHRS, CDR2 YFSETQ. CDR3 length: 14 residues. V trimming: 6 bases; J trimming: 3 bases; junction bases outside the gene matches: 4. Here the CDR3 reads CASTGTGVTDTQYF. Written as DNA, the CDR3 is TGCGCCAGCACCGGGACAGGGGTTACAGATACGCAGTATTTT.

This chain joins TRBV7-6 and TRBJ1-6; no clear D. Trimming left V 1 base short and J 10 bases short, with 17 bases between. There are 16 residues in the CDR3. Per the germline V gene, CDR1 is SGHVS and CDR2 is FNYEAQ. The CDR3 sequence: CASSLGTPGVGSPLHF. Written as DNA, the CDR3 is TGTGCCAGCAGCTTAGGGACTCCCGGAGTGGGATCACCCCTCCACTTT. The full variable domain, completed using reference TRBV7-6 and TRBJ1-6, is GAGVSQSPRYKVTKRGQDVALRCDPISGHVSLYWYRQALGQGPEFLTYFNYEAQQDKSGLPNDRFSAERPEGSISTLTIQRTEQRDSAMYRCASSLGTPGVGSPLHFGNGTRLTVT.

This clonotype has just a few counts. The chain joins TRBV18 to TRBJ1-1, with D possibly being TRBD1 (5 bases). Trimming took off 3 bases at V and 1 base at J, with 15 bases between the two ends. Germline V CDR1 and CDR2: KGHSH, LQKENI. The CDR3 extends over 16 amino acids. The DNA of the CDR3 is TGTGCCAGCTCACCTATTCTTACAGGCCAGAACACTGAAGCTTTCTTT. Translating it yields CASSPILTGQNTEAFF.

This clonotype was observed many times. J is TRBJ1-5 and V is TRBV4-1, with 10 positions matching TRBD1. Per the germline V gene, CDR1 is MGHRA and CDR2 is YSYEKL. J was trimmed by 7 bases and V by 1 base; bases with no gene match: 4. This CDR3 spans 15 amino acids. This CDR3 reads CASSQGQGARQPQHF. The CDR3 DNA reads as TGCGCCAGCAGCCAAGGACAGGGGGCCAGGCAGCCCCAGCATTTT.

This clonotype has only a few counts. The J gene is TRBJ2-1, the V gene TRBV20-1, with D maybe TRBD1 (5 bases). This CDR3 contains 13 residues. The germline gives CDR1 DFQATT, CDR2 SNEGSKA (reference sequence). V lost 6 bases and J lost 5, with 14 bases in between. The CDR3 DNA is TGCAGTGCCCAAACGGACACTCACAATGAGCAGTTCTTC. Its protein is CSAQTDTHNEQFF.

This clonotype appeared many times. The V call is TRBV14, the J call TRBJ2-2, with 7 bases aligning to TRBD1. CDR1 SGHDN and CDR2 FVKESK come from the germline V gene. The CDR3 has 16 amino acids. The V and J ends lost 2 bases and 0 bases, in that order; junction bases with no gene match: 3. The CDR3 coding sequence is TGTGCCAGCAGCCAATCACAGGGGTCGAACACCGGGGAGCTGTTTTTT. Amino acids: CASSQSQGSNTGELFF.

This chain joins TRBV20-1 and TRBJ2-3; TRBD1 matches at 7 bases. This CDR3 is built from 16 residues. With 0 bases clipped from V and 0 bases from J, the junction kept 6 bases outside the gene matches. Germline V gene sequence: CDR1 DFQATT, CDR2 SNEGSKA (reference sequence). The CDR3 reads CSARDLGGASTDTQYF. CDR3 nucleotide sequence: TGCAGTGCTAGAGATCTAGGGGGCGCTAGCACAGATACGCAGTATTTT.